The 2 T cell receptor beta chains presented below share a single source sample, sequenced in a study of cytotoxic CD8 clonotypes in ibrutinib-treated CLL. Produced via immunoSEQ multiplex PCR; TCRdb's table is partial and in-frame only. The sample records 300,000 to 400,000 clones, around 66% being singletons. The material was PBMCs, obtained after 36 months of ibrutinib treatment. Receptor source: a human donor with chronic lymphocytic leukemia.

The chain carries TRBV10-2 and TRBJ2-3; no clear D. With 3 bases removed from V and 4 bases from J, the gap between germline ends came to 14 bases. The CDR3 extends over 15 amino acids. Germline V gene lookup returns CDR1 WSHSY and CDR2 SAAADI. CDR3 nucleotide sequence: TGCGCCAGCAGTGAAGTTGGCTCCTCCGCAGATACGCAGTATTTT. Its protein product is CASSEVGSSADTQYF.

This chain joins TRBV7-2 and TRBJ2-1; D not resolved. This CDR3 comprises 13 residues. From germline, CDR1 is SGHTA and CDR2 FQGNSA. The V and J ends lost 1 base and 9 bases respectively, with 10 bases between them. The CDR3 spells CASSLGPEAEQFF. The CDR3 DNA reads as TGTGCCAGCAGCTTAGGCCCGGAAGCTGAGCAGTTCTTC.